These 16 T cell receptor beta chains originate from one sample sequenced in a study of T cell changes during pregnancy in multiple sclerosis. Profiling relied on immunoSEQ multiplex PCR, and the TCRdb table lists in-frame clones only, not all of them. This sample has around 77,000 clones, with 90% to 95% found just once. Source: peripheral blood, taken in the third trimester of pregnancy. The receptors here all came from a female donor in good health, enrolled as a control in a pregnancy study.

The chain is built from TRBV2 and TRBJ1-2; perhaps TRBD1 as D (5 bases). Trimming removed 3 bases from V and 8 bases from J, with 10 bases in between. The CDR3 has 12 residues. CDR1 and CDR2 from the germline V gene are SNHLY and FYNNEI. CDR3 region: CASSEVREGYTF. The CDR3, as DNA: TGTGCCAGCAGTGAGGTCAGGGAAGGCTACACCTTC.

The V call is TRBV2, the J call TRBJ2-3; 7 bases agree with TRBD2. This CDR3 is 14 amino acids long. The trim removed 3 bases at V and 4 bases at J, leaving 4 bases unmatched. Germline V gene lookup returns CDR1 SNHLY and CDR2 FYNNEI. The CDR3 DNA follows: TGTGCCAGCAGTGAGGCGGGAGAGGCAGATACGCAGTATTTT. Residues: CASSEAGEADTQYF.

This sequence joins TRBV18 and TRBJ2-7; 7 bases match TRBD1. The V gene's germline CDR1 is KGHSH and CDR2 LQKENI. This CDR3 is built from 14 residues. With V trimmed by 4 bases and J by 5 bases, 8 bases remained unmatched. In DNA, the CDR3 is TGTGCCAGCTCACAACAGGGGAACGGAAACGAGCAGTACTTC. Amino acid sequence: CASSQQGNGNEQYF. Full variable domain (remainder filled in from reference TRBV18 and TRBJ2-7): NAGVMQNPRHLVRRRGQEARLRCSPMKGHSHVYWYRQLPEEGLKFMVYLQKENIIDESGMPKERFSAEFPKEGPSILRIQQVVRGDSAAYFCASSQQGNGNEQYFGPGTRLTVT.

The rearrangement uses TRBV19 and TRBJ2-7; 9 positions match TRBD1. Per the germline V gene, CDR1 is LNHDA and CDR2 is SQIVND (reference sequence). CDR3 size: 15 residues. The V and J ends lost 3 bases and 0 bases, in that order; junction bases with no gene match: 3. The CDR3 coding sequence is TGTGCCAGTAGTATCGACAGGGGGAGCTCCTACGAGCAGTACTTC. Protein: CASSIDRGSSYEQYF.

The CDR3 sequence is CASSSPGYQETQYF. CDR3 in DNA: TGTGCCAGCAGCTCCCCAGGGTACCAAGAGACCCAGTACTTC. The rearrangement links TRBV7-9 to TRBJ2-5, with D possibly matching TRBD1 (5 bases). V lost 4 bases and J lost 0, with 9 bases in between. Germline-derived CDR1 and CDR2 are SEHNR and FQNEAQ (reference sequence). This CDR3 has 14 residues.

The chain uses TRBV7-9 and TRBJ1-2; D is undetermined. V lost 0 bases to trimming and J lost 5 bases, with 16 bases between them. From germline, CDR1 is SEHNR and CDR2 FQNEAQ (reference sequence). The CDR3 is made up of 16 amino acids. The CDR3 nucleotides are TGTGCCAGCAGCTTAGCGGTGGAAGCCTACGGGTATGGCTACACCTTC. It encodes CASSLAVEAYGYGYTF.

The chain has TRBV6-5 and TRBJ1-2, with 7 bases lining up with TRBD1. CDR1 MNHEY and CDR2 SVGAGI come from the germline V gene. The CDR3 is made up of 14 amino acids. Unmatched junction bases numbered 11, after V lost 6 bases and J lost 7 bases. The CDR3 sequence: CASRRPGTVGGYTF. In DNA, the CDR3 is TGTGCCAGCAGGCGCCCCGGGACAGTGGGTGGCTACACCTTC.

The chain couples TRBV28 to TRBJ2-7; TRBD2 is a possible D gene (7 bases). Germline V CDR1 and CDR2: MDHEN, SYDVKM. This CDR3 has 18 amino acids. Trimming removed 7 bases from V and 3 bases from J, with 28 bases in between. This chain's CDR3 is CASNQNWRQGRVVYEQYF. CDR3 in DNA: TGTGCCAGCAACCAAAACTGGCGGCAGGGGAGGGTGGTCTACGAGCAGTACTTC.

This rearrangement joins TRBV7-2 to TRBJ1-2; D ambiguous. The CDR3 extends over 11 amino acids. Germline CDR1 SGHTA, CDR2 FQGNSA. V was pared by 5 bases and J by 2 bases, with 3 bases between. The CDR3 sequence: CASSQNYGYTF. CDR3 nucleotides: TGTGCCAGCAGCCAAAACTATGGCTACACCTTC.

This chain connects TRBV9 to TRBJ2-1, with 12 positions matching TRBD2. CDR1 and CDR2 from the germline V gene are SGDLS and YYNGEE. The CDR3 is 15 amino acids. The V segment lost 8 bases and the J segment 7 bases; nucleotides outside the gene matches: 10. CDR3 in DNA: TGTGCCAGGGGTTTGACTAGCGGGAGATTAAATGAGCAGTTCTTC. This gives the protein CARGLTSGRLNEQFF.

The rearrangement uses TRBV7-8 and TRBJ2-3; TRBD2 matches at 14 bases. The V segment lost 1 base and the J segment 2 bases; nucleotides outside the gene matches: 5. Germline V CDR1 and CDR2: SGHVS, FQNEAQ. The CDR3 covers 18 residues. CDR3: CASSLVGTSGGTTDTQYF. The DNA for the CDR3 is TGTGCCAGCAGCTTAGTTGGGACTAGCGGGGGAACCACAGATACGCAGTATTTT.

The chain recombines TRBV7-2 with TRBJ2-3, with D unresolved. V shed 6 bases and J shed 1 base, with 11 bases lying between them. There are 14 residues in the CDR3. Looked up from germline, CDR1 is SGHTA and CDR2 is FQGNSA. CDR3 sequence: CASSPPTGTDTQYF. The CDR3 coding sequence is TGTGCCAGCAGTCCACCTACGGGCACAGATACGCAGTATTTT.

This chain joins TRBV19 and TRBJ2-7; TRBD1 matches at 8 bases. From germline, CDR1 is LNHDA and CDR2 SQIVND (reference sequence). This CDR3 is 13 amino acids long. V was clipped by 5 bases and J by 2 bases; unmatched bases: 2. CDR3 sequence reads: CASSYRGAYEQYF. The CDR3 DNA follows: TGTGCCAGTAGTTACAGGGGGGCCTACGAGCAGTACTTC.

The chain couples TRBV28 to TRBJ1-5; D perhaps matches TRBD1 (5 bases). Germline CDR1 is MDHEN and CDR2 is SYDVKM. The CDR3 covers 12 residues. Trimming pared 6 bases from V and 7 bases from J, leaving 10 bases between. DNA of the CDR3: TGTGCCAGCAGCGCGGGGGTCCAGCCCCAGCATTTT. It codes for CASSAGVQPQHF.

V is TRBV7-9 and J is TRBJ1-2, with a tentative D call TRBD1 (5 bases). CDR1 and CDR2 from the germline V gene are SEHNR and FQNEAQ (reference sequence). This CDR3 region has 15 residues. With 4 bases removed from V and 6 bases from J, the gap between germline ends came to 18 bases. The CDR3 reads CASSSLRGLLDGYTF. CDR3 sequence (DNA): TGTGCCAGCAGCTCACTCCGGGGACTGTTGGATGGCTACACCTTC.

V gene TRBV6-4 combines with J gene TRBJ2-3, with TRBD2 matching 9 bases. In germline, CDR1 is MRHNA, CDR2 SNTAGT. The CDR3 runs to 15 residues. V dropped 4 bases and J dropped 4; count of bases not matched to a gene: 6. For the CDR3, the DNA is TGTGCCAGCAGTGGCGGGGGGGCCAGCGCAGATACGCAGTATTTT. This sequence encodes CASSGGGASADTQYF.